This TCR beta chain is from a study of T cell changes during pregnancy in multiple sclerosis. Some clones are missing from TCRdb's copy, which holds only in-frame ones; the method was immunoSEQ multiplex PCR. The sample contains roughly 35,000 clones, about 92% of which appear only once. The clonotype originates from a female donor with multiple sclerosis, enrolled in a pregnancy study. Sequenced material: PBMCs (not recorded whether the cells were cultured).

CDR3 sequence (DNA): TGTGCCAGCAGCTTAGGTGATTGGTCGGGACTCAGCGTAAAGACCCAGTACTTC. Protein: CASSLGDWSGLSVKTQYF. V is TRBV11-1 and J is TRBJ2-5; a weak D match, TRBD2 (6 bases). This CDR3 spans 18 amino acids. Trimming took off 1 base at V and 6 bases at J, with 24 bases between the two ends. The germline CDR1 and CDR2 sequences are SGHAT and FQDESV (reference sequence). Using reference TRBV11-1 and TRBJ2-5 for the parts outside the CDR3, the full variable domain is EAEVAQSPRYKITEKSQAVAFWCDPISGHATLYWYRQILGQGPELLVQFQDESVVDDSQLPKDRFSAERLKGVDSTLKIQPAELGDSAMYLCASSLGDWSGLSVKTQYFGPGTRLLVL.